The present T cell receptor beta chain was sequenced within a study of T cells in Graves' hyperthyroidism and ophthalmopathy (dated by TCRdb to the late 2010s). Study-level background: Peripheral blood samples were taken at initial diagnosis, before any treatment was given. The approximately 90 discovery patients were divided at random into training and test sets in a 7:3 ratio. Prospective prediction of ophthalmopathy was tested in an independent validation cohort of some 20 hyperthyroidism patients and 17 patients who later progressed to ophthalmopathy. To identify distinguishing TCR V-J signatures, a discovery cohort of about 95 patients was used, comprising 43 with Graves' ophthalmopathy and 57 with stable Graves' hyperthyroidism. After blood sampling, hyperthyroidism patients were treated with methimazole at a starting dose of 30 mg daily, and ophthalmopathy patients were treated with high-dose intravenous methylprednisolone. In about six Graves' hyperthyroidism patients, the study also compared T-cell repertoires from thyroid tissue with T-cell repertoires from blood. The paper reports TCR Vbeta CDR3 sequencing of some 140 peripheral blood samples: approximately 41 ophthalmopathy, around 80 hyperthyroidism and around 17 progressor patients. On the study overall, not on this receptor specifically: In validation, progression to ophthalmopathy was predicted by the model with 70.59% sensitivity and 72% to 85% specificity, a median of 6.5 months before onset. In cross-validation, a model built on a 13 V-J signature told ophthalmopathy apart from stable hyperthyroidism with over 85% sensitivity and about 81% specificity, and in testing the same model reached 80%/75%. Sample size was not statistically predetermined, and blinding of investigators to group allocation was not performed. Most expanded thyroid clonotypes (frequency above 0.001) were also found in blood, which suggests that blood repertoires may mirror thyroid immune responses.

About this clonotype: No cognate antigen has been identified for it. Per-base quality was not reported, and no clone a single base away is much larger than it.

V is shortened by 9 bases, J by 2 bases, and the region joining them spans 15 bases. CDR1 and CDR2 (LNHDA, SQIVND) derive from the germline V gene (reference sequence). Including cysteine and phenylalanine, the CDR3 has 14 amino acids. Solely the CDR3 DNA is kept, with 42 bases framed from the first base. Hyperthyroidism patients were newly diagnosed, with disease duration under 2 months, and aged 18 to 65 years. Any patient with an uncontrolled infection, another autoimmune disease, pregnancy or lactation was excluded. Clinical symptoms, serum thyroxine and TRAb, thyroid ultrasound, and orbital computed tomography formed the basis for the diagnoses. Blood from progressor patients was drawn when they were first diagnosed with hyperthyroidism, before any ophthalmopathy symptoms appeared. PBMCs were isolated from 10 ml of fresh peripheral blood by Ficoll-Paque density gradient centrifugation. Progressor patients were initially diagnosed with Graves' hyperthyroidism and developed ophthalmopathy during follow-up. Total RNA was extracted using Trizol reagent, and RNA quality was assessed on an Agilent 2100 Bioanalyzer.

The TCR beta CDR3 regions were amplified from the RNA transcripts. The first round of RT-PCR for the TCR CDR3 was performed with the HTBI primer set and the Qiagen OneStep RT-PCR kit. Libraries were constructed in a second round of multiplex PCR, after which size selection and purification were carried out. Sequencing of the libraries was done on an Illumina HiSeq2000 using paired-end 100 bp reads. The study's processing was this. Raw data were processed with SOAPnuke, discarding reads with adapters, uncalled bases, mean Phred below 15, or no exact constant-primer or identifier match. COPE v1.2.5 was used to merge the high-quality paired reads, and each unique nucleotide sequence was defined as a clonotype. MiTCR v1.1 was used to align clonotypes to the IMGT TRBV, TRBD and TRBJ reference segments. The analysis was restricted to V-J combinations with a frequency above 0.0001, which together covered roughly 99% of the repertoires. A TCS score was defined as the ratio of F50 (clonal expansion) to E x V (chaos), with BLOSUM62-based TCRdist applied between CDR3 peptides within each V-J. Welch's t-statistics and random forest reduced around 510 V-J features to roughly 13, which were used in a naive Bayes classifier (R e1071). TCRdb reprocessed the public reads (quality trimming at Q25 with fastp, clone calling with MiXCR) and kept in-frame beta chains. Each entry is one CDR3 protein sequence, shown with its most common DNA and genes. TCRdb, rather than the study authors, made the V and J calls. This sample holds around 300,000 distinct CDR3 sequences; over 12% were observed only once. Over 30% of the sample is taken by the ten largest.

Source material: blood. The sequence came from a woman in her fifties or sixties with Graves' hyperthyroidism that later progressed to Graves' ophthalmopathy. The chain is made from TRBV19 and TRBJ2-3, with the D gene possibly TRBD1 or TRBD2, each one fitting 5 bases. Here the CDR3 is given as CASSRGIYTDTQYF. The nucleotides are TGTGCCAGCTCTCGGGGCATCTACACAGATACGCAGTATTTT.